This T cell receptor (beta chain) was captured by sequencing in a study of blood T cell repertoires in COVID-19. On the study more broadly: Samples of COVID-19 (acute and convalescent) were obtained from the United States, Italy and Spain. The cDNA or gDNA used as material had been derived from T cells, B-cell-depleted T cells, or PBMCs.

The CDR3 totals 12 residues. With V trimmed by 11 bases and J by 13 bases, 13 bases remained unmatched. Germline V gives CDR1 ENHRY, CDR2 SYGVKD. In the original processing: Researchers report that nucleated cell counts were estimated from reference gene primer amplification. Some clones are missing from TCRdb's copy, which holds only in-frame ones; the method was immunoSEQ multiplex PCR. V, J and clone size are taken as reported in that table, and D and trimming were inferred from the DNA itself. The table lists about 190,000 clones, around 80% of them singletons, with about 2.8% in the top ten. This sequence joins TRBV10-3 and TRBJ2-2; TRBD2 aligns across 7 bases. Specimen: peripheral blood. The sequence was collected from a woman older than 75 with active or convalescent COVID-19. CDR3 region: CALITAGDGLFF. The CDR3 DNA reads TGTGCCCTAATCACCGCGGGGGACGGGCTGTTTTTT.